Described below is a single T cell receptor beta chain sequence and its context. This receptor's antigen is unknown. No base qualities exist here, and no much larger clone lies one base off it. The data are from a study of blood T cell repertoires in COVID-19 (dated by TCRdb to the early 2020s). As for the study more broadly: Samples covering the acute and convalescent phases of COVID-19 were provided by collaborators in the United States, Italy and Spain. The material from the prospective study consisted of cDNA or gDNA derived from T cells, B-cell-depleted T cells, or PBMCs. Subjects who had been exposed to COVID-19, were actively infected with it, or had recovered from it provided the deeply sampled blood TCRbeta repertoires that made up the dataset. The repertoires were released in a freely available public database intended as a resource for research on the immune response to SARS-CoV-2. Samples came from the ongoing ImmuneRACE study (first 160 participants) plus 1,254 subjects from 6 global collaborators. A de-identified subject ID, COVID-19 status, age in years and sex were almost always included in the sample metadata. Where HLA class I and class II types were available, the types were taken from metadata supplied by the sample provider, not from assay-based typing. Results and caveats for the whole study, not just this receptor: How much clinical and demographic metadata was included differed by source and by participant, and the metadata was provided uncurated.

The collaborating institutions used their own protocols to collect whole blood in K2EDTA tubes. For TCRbeta analysis, collaborators shipped samples in one of three forms: frozen whole blood, isolated PBMCs, or DNA extracted from either of those sample types. The immunoSEQ Assay, a bias-controlled multiplex PCR, was used to amplify TCRbeta CDR3 regions from genomic DNA. Regarding the original processing steps: Nucleated cell counts per sample were estimated from amplification of reference gene primers within the assay. To quantify the absolute abundance of each unique TCRbeta CDR3 rearrangement, sequence reads were collapsed and filtered. For each sample, productive Simpson clonality was calculated as the square root of Simpson's diversity index over productive rearrangements. Sourced from immuneACCESS, this table was stored by TCRdb with only in-frame sequences that have V and J called. A share of the clones is absent; for the studies checked, an unresolved V gene accounts for under half, and the remainder has no known explanation. Clone size and the V and J calls come from that table; the DNA yielded D and trimming. A total of nearly 60,000 clones appear in this sample, roughly 84% of them only once. 4% to 5.5% of the sample lies in the top ten.

The sequence derives from a man in his forties or fifties with active COVID-19. Sequencing was performed on peripheral blood.

At the DNA level, the sequence is TGTGCAAGTCGCTCCCGGGGGGGGACAGGGCGATTGGTGAACACCGGGGAGCTGTTTTTT. It specifies CASRSRGGTGRLVNTGELFF. In this chain, TRBV12-2 is recombined with TRBJ2-2; the table's D call TRBD1 went unverified against the DNA. TRBV12-2 is given as a pseudogene. Reading from cysteine to phenylalanine, the CDR3 counts 20 amino acids. The kept DNA is CDR3 alone, 60 bases in frame from the first base.